These 26 T cell receptor beta chains were all obtained from the same sample, sequenced in a study of OX40 agonist ivuxolimab in advanced cancers. Assay: immunoSEQ multiplex PCR; the TCRdb copy retains only in-frame clones and omits some. The profile shows tens of thousands of clones, roughly 87% of them singletons. The sample consisted of CD4+ or CD8+ T cells sorted from blood, taken in a trial of the OX40 agonist ivuxolimab. Source of these receptors: an adult with an advanced solid tumor such as melanoma, head and neck, liver or kidney cancer.

The J gene is TRBJ2-2, the V gene TRBV27; D is unresolved. The CDR3 has 13 amino acids. The germline CDR1 and CDR2 sequences are MNHEY and SMNVEV (reference sequence). V was trimmed by 2 bases and J by 5 bases, leaving 6 bases between them. In DNA, the CDR3 is TGTGCCAGCAGTTTACAATGGACCGGGGAGCTGTTTTTT. Protein product: CASSLQWTGELFF.

V gene TRBV27 combines with J gene TRBJ1-1, with D unclear. Germline V gives CDR1 MNHEY, CDR2 SMNVEV (reference sequence). V lost 1 base, J lost 3 bases, and 6 bases lay in between. CDR3 length equals 13 residues. The CDR3 DNA is TGTGCCAGCAGTTTATTCGGGGACACTGAAGCTTTCTTT. It encodes CASSLFGDTEAFF.

This clone was seen a few times. This sequence joins TRBV28 and TRBJ1-5; unclear D gene. This CDR3 region has 16 residues. V was pared by 4 bases and J by 6 bases, with 19 bases between. The V gene's germline CDR1 is MDHEN and CDR2 SYDVKM. CDR3 in DNA: TGTGCCAGCAGTTCACCAGCGGAGGGTCGTCGTCAGCCCCAGCATTTT. Its protein is CASSSPAEGRRQPQHF.

The J gene is TRBJ2-1, the V gene TRBV29-1; 13 nucleotides line up with TRBD2. V shed 0 bases and J 7 bases; nucleotides not matched to a gene: 3. Per the germline V gene, CDR1 is SQVTM and CDR2 is ANQGSEA. The CDR3 consists of 15 residues. The CDR3 here is CSVEDLGLAGNEQFF. The DNA for the CDR3 is TGCAGCGTTGAAGATTTGGGACTAGCGGGGAATGAGCAGTTCTTC.

The chain joins TRBV5-1 to TRBJ2-7; D not certain. This CDR3 is 14 amino acids long. The V gene lost 0 bases and the J gene lost 0 bases, with 7 bases spanning the gap. The germline gives CDR1 SGHRS, CDR2 YFSETQ. The CDR3 nucleotides are TGCGCCAGCAGCTTGGACGGAGACTCCTACGAGCAGTACTTC. This encodes CASSLDGDSYEQYF.

This clone has just one count. Here the CDR3 reads CASSPDSFQETQYF. CDR3 bases: TGTGCCAGCAGTCCGGACTCCTTCCAAGAGACCCAGTACTTC. The chain employs TRBV7-9 and TRBJ2-5; tentative D call: TRBD2 (5 bases). V lost 6 bases and J lost 1, with 12 bases in between. There are 14 residues in the CDR3. CDR1 and CDR2 from the germline V gene are SEHNR and FQNEAQ (reference sequence).

This clone appeared a single time. The CDR3 sequence is CASMLFNNEQFF. The CDR3 coding sequence is TGTGCCAGCATGCTATTCAACAATGAGCAGTTCTTC. This chain links TRBV7-9 with TRBJ2-1; the D is unclear. The length of the CDR3 is 12 residues. V shed 7 bases and J shed 5 bases, with 9 bases lying between them. Per the germline V gene, CDR1 is SEHNR and CDR2 is FQNEAQ (reference sequence). Combining the CDR3 with reference TRBV7-9 and TRBJ2-1 gives the whole variable domain DTGVSQNPRHKITKRGQNVTFRCDPISEHNRLYWYRQTLGQGPEFLTYFQNEAQLEKSRLLSDRFSAERPKGSFSTLEIQRTEQGDSAMYLCASMLFNNEQFFGPGTRLTVL.

The rearrangement joins TRBV27 to TRBJ2-2; 7 bases are a match to TRBD2. Germline loops: CDR1 MNHEY, CDR2 SMNVEV (reference sequence). The CDR3 has 14 residues. Trimming cost V 8 bases and J 4 bases; bases outside gene matches: 7. CDR3 amino acids: CASFSGSITGELFF. The CDR3, as DNA: TGTGCCAGCTTTAGCGGGTCCATCACCGGGGAGCTGTTTTTT.

This clone was recorded once. The rearrangement links TRBV19 to TRBJ2-7; D is unresolved. The CDR3 is 14 amino acids. The germline V and J ends were trimmed by 3 bases and 2 bases, with 11 bases remaining between them. In germline, CDR1 is LNHDA, CDR2 SQIVND (reference sequence). CDR3 loop: CASSILTNPYEQYF. CDR3 coding DNA: TGTGCCAGTAGTATCCTCACGAATCCCTACGAGCAGTACTTC.

The chain couples TRBV5-4 to TRBJ1-2; 10 bases align to TRBD1. With 4 bases clipped from V and 0 bases from J, the junction kept 9 bases outside the gene matches. The CDR3 has 17 residues. CDR1 and CDR2 (germline): SGHNT, YYREEE (reference sequence). CDR3 region: CASSNRDRGEANYGYTF. In DNA form, the CDR3 reads TGTGCCAGCAGCAACCGGGACAGGGGTGAAGCTAACTATGGCTACACCTTC.

The CDR3 sequence is CASSSNTFQGTFYGYTF. The CDR3, as DNA: TGTGCCAGCAGCTCAAATACATTCCAGGGAACCTTCTATGGCTACACCTTC. The chain uses TRBV7-9 and TRBJ1-2; D may be TRBD1 (5 bases). Germline CDR1 is SEHNR and CDR2 is FQNEAQ (reference sequence). The V end lost 4 bases, the J end lost 4 bases, and 22 bases lay between the germline ends. The CDR3 loop spans 17 amino acids.

The genes are TRBV5-4 and TRBJ1-2; D is perhaps TRBD1 (5 bases). Germline-derived CDR1 and CDR2 are SGHNT and YYREEE (reference sequence). The CDR3 is 13 residues long. V lost 4 bases and J 6 bases, leaving 13 bases between the germline ends. The CDR3 loop is CASSPSGRDGYTF. Here the CDR3 DNA reads TGTGCCAGCAGCCCTTCAGGGCGGGATGGCTACACCTTC.

The chain is built from TRBV2 and TRBJ1-4; 8 bases fit TRBD1. Trimming took 4 bases from V and 7 from J; bases not matched to a gene: 11. Germline CDR1 and CDR2: SNHLY and FYNNEI. The CDR3 is made up of 16 amino acids. The CDR3 loop reads CASSGRDGQGFEKLFF. CDR3 DNA sequence: TGTGCCAGCAGTGGCCGGGATGGACAGGGTTTTGAAAAACTGTTTTTT.

V is TRBV5-5 and J is TRBJ2-7, with TRBD2 matching 7 bases. The ends lost 0 bases at V and 4 bases at J; junction bases unmatched: 7. CDR1 and CDR2 (germline): SGHKS, YYEKEE (reference sequence). The CDR3 has 15 amino acids. The CDR3 sequence is CASSLAGLVSYEQYF. The CDR3 DNA is TGTGCCAGCAGCTTGGCCGGACTAGTGTCGTACGAGCAGTACTTC.

This clone was observed a handful of times. The chain carries TRBV5-1 and TRBJ2-1; 8 bases are a match to TRBD2. CDR1 is SGHRS, CDR2 YFSETQ, per germline. The CDR3 loop spans 16 amino acids. V lost 2 bases and J lost 0; bases outside the gene matches: 4. CDR3: CASSFTGGPSYNEQFF. The DNA for the CDR3 is TGCGCCAGCAGCTTTACGGGAGGGCCCTCCTACAATGAGCAGTTCTTC.

V and J are TRBV28 and TRBJ1-5, with 7 bases lining up with TRBD1. V lost 3 bases, J lost 3 bases, and 5 bases stayed unmatched. The germline V gene encodes CDR1 MDHEN and CDR2 SYDVKM. The CDR3 totals 15 residues. CDR3 protein: CASSLGTANNQPQHF. In DNA, the CDR3 is TGTGCCAGCAGTTTGGGGACAGCCAACAATCAGCCCCAGCATTTT.

V is TRBV6-1 and J is TRBJ2-1; D is possibly TRBD1 or TRBD2 (5 bases each). CDR3 length equals 14 residues. Germline CDR1 MNHNS, CDR2 SASEGT. Trimming removed 9 bases at V and 0 bases at J, with 12 bases between. Here the CDR3 reads CASWDGSSYNEQFF. The DNA of the CDR3 is TGTGCCAGTTGGGACGGAAGCTCCTACAATGAGCAGTTCTTC.

The V call is TRBV10-3, the J call TRBJ1-1, with D perhaps matching TRBD1 (5 bases). Trimming removed 3 bases at V and 4 bases at J, with 12 bases between. The CDR3 sequence is 14 residues long. Germline V CDR1 and CDR2: ENHRY, SYGVKD. CDR3 coding DNA: TGTGCCATCAGTGATTTGGGACGGGGCACTGAAGCTTTCTTT. This gives the protein CAISDLGRGTEAFF.

V and J are TRBV7-9 and TRBJ2-7; the D gene is possibly TRBD1 (6 bases). CDR3 length: 19 amino acids. V gave up 4 bases and J gave up 2 bases, with 27 bases separating them. Germline V gene data show CDR1 as SEHNR and CDR2 as FQNEAQ (reference sequence). This CDR3 is CASSSPGQRNGEATYEQYF. The CDR3 DNA reads as TGTGCCAGCAGCTCCCCGGGACAAAGAAATGGCGAGGCGACCTACGAGCAGTACTTC.

The V and J genes are TRBV28 and TRBJ2-1; D possibly matches TRBD1 or TRBD2 (5 bases each). CDR3 length: 16 residues. Germline CDR1 MDHEN, CDR2 SYDVKM. Trimming took off 5 bases at V and 1 base at J, with 15 bases between the two ends. This CDR3 reads CASSTLRGPSYNEQFF. CDR3 coding DNA: TGTGCCAGCAGTACCCTTCGGGGACCGTCCTACAATGAGCAGTTCTTC.

This chain joins TRBV5-1 and TRBJ1-1, with 9 bases matching TRBD1. After removal of 0 bases from V and 6 bases from J, the junction contained 6 bases not matched to a gene. The CDR3 totals 15 residues. CDR1 and CDR2 from the germline V gene are SGHRS and YFSETQ. For the CDR3, the DNA is TGCGCCAGCAGCTTGGCCGTGGGACAGGGCTCTGAAGCTTTCTTT. Amino acid sequence: CASSLAVGQGSEAFF.

This rearrangement joins TRBV5-4 to TRBJ1-4; 11 bases map to TRBD1. This CDR3 is 15 amino acids long. Germline CDR1 SGHNT, CDR2 YYREEE (reference sequence). V lost 4 bases to trimming and J lost 6 bases; unmatched junction nucleotides: 5. CDR3 in DNA: TGTGCCAGCAGCACCAGGACAGGGGGCGATGAAAAACTGTTTTTT. Translating gives CASSTRTGGDEKLFF.

V usage is TRBV19 and J usage is TRBJ2-7; tentative D call: TRBD2 (5 bases). V gave up 2 bases and J gave up 1 base, with 9 bases separating them. Germline V gene lookup returns CDR1 LNHDA and CDR2 SQIVND (reference sequence). The CDR3 extends over 14 amino acids. CDR3 sequence (DNA): TGTGCCAGTAGTATACTGGGAGAATCCTACGAGCAGTACTTC. Residues: CASSILGESYEQYF.

The chain uses TRBV4-1 and TRBJ2-7, with TRBD1 as a possible D gene (5 bases). The V end lost 3 bases, the J end lost 1 base, and 10 bases lay between the germline ends. The CDR3 extends over 14 amino acids. Germline CDR1 reads MGHRA; CDR2 reads YSYEKL. The CDR3: CASSQMTASYEQYF. The CDR3, as DNA: TGCGCCAGCAGCCAGATGACAGCGTCCTACGAGCAGTACTTC.

This clone occurred a few times. This chain connects TRBV29-1 to TRBJ1-2; 8 nucleotides match TRBD1. V lost 6 bases, J lost 7 bases, and 10 bases stayed unmatched. This CDR3 is 13 amino acids long. Germline V gives CDR1 SQVTM, CDR2 ANQGSEA. CDR3 protein: CSVPRQGAGGYTF. In nucleotides, the CDR3 is TGCAGCGTCCCTCGGCAGGGGGCAGGTGGCTACACCTTC.

The V gene is TRBV5-1, the J gene TRBJ2-6; D possibly corresponds to TRBD1 (5 bases). V lost 4 bases and J 0 bases, leaving 11 bases between the germline ends. Germline lookup yields CDR1 SGHRS and CDR2 YFSETQ. This CDR3 contains 16 residues. The CDR3 region is CASSAQGASGANVLTF. Written as DNA, the CDR3 is TGCGCCAGCAGCGCGCAGGGTGCCTCTGGGGCCAACGTCCTGACTTTC.